The clone carrying this T cell receptor (beta chain) was seen repeatedly, ten times or more. As yet, its antigen is unknown. These data originate in a study of T cells after yellow fever vaccination. Whole-study findings and limits: Secondary responses were weaker yet peaked faster, day 5 versus 15. Only a small proportion of the clonotypes turned up in both the CD4 and the CD8 compartments, likely arising from convergent recombination.

Universal primer sites and UMIs were introduced during 5'RACE template-switching synthesis of TCR cDNA. TCRdb analysed the 5' RACE reads with MiXCR anew, one entry per CDR3 protein. The table records about 260,000 distinct CDR3 sequences, roughly 3.5% of them present only once. The TCR originated in a man aged 18 to 29 who received the YFV17D yellow fever vaccine. Sample: PBMCs, taken 15 days after the yellow fever booster vaccination.

The CDR3 sequence is CASSIHRARWSNQPQHF. CDR3 in DNA: TGTGCCAGCAGCATTCACAGGGCACGGTGGAGCAATCAGCCCCAGCATTTT. This chain links TRBV12-3 or TRBV12-4 with TRBJ1-5; D may be TRBD1 (6 bases). Trimming stripped 6 bases from V and 1 base from J, with 19 bases between. The CDR3 is 17 amino acids.